Listed below are T cell receptor beta chains from one sample, sequenced in a study of blood T cell repertoires in COVID-19. Sequencing used immunoSEQ multiplex PCR; TCRdb keeps in-frame clones, though not all of them. The sample has over 150,000 clones; 80% to 90% are singletons. Sequencing input: PBMCs or T cells enriched from blood (not recorded which). These receptors all come from a man aged 40-49 years who had recovered from COVID-19. Each CDR3 is given without its conserved first and last residue. Each record gives: J gene, V gene, CDR3 protein.

>TRBJ1-6|TRBV18
ASSPGALIGNSPLH
>TRBJ2-1|TRBV7-3
ASGRQASDPEQF
>TRBJ2-2|TRBV4-2
ASSQASFTSENTGELF
>TRBJ2-1|TRBV5-1
ASSFRVGLAGGPFREQF
>TRBJ1-4|TRBV21-1
ASGREAKNEKLF
>TRBJ2-1|TRBV2
ASSRQGTAYNEQF
>TRBJ2-5|TRBV10-1
ASSEIAELSGAQY
>TRBJ1-2|TRBV19
ASSIGWGRGQAGT
>TRBJ1-2|TRBV7-3
ASSLGPPRQDTPSNYGYT
>TRBJ1-1|TRBV20-1
SASNRVNTEAF
>TRBJ2-4|TRBV14
ASSPRTDGIQY
>TRBJ2-1|TRBV30
AWSVLSGVYNEQF
>TRBJ2-3|TRBV19
ASSIGGAPAGDTQY
>TRBJ1-3|TRBV4-3
ASSQEQGVSGNTIY
>TRBJ1-2|TRBV11-2
ASSLDRVDGYT
>TRBJ1-3|TRBV4-2
ASSQGRGQGDTIY
>TRBJ1-5|TRBV27
ASSLGGGANQPQH
>TRBJ2-5|TRBV24-1
ATSDARRGRETQY